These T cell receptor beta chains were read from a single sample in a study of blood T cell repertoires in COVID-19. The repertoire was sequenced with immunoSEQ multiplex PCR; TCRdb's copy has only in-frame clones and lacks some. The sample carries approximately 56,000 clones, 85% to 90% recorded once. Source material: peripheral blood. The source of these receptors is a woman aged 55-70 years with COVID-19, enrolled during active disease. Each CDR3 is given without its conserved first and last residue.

CDR3: ASSLGAGGHYNEQF
J: TRBJ2-1
V: TRBV7-2

CDR3: ASSSNRIRSGNRGNEQF
J: TRBJ2-1
V: TRBV7-8

CDR3: ASSYSIGTGSYEQY
J: TRBJ2-7
V: TRBV6-5

CDR3: ASSRWLAEYNEQF
J: TRBJ2-1
V: TRBV6-2/TRBV6-3

CDR3: ASNHIQSSYNEQF
J: TRBJ2-1
V: TRBV19

CDR3: ASSITGGGEKLF
J: TRBJ1-4
V: TRBV19

CDR3: ASSGKGLAGATDTQY
J: TRBJ2-3
V: TRBV5-1

CDR3: ASSQEIRNTEAF
J: TRBJ1-1
V: TRBV4-3

CDR3: ASSKTGAGNTIY
J: TRBJ1-3
V: TRBV19

CDR3: ASSVDGDPTEAF
J: TRBJ1-1
V: TRBV9

CDR3: ASSLLYQETQY
J: TRBJ2-5
V: TRBV27

CDR3: ASSLARGFTEAF
J: TRBJ1-1
V: TRBV11-1

CDR3: ASSLSGKGFSYEQY
J: TRBJ2-7
V: TRBV5-4

CDR3: AWSVTLGVGETQY
J: TRBJ2-5
V: TRBV30

CDR3: ASSPLAGASTQY
J: TRBJ2-3
V: TRBV7-2

CDR3: ASSPNSIRAGRQETQY
J: TRBJ2-5
V: TRBV7-8

CDR3: ASSQGAGVGNTIY
J: TRBJ1-3
V: TRBV4-2

CDR3: ASSHSLGSPYNEQF
J: TRBJ2-1
V: TRBV4-1

CDR3: AWNRLAVNTGELF
J: TRBJ2-2
V: TRBV30

CDR3: ASVRTYTEAF
J: TRBJ1-1
V: TRBV2

CDR3: ASSFGTGATGELF
J: TRBJ2-2
V: TRBV7-9

CDR3: ATSDLGTNYEQF
J: TRBJ2-1
V: TRBV24-1

CDR3: ASSPYDRLFYNEQF
J: TRBJ2-1
V: TRBV18

CDR3: ASSHPSRGSRYGHGELF
J: TRBJ2-2
V: TRBV19

CDR3: AICSSEPYNEQF
J: TRBJ2-1
V: TRBV10-3

CDR3: ASSLEQDNSPLH
J: TRBJ1-6
V: TRBV5-4

CDR3: AWSVGTVNTEAF
J: TRBJ1-1
V: TRBV30

CDR3: ATSTGRQGYGQPQH
J: TRBJ1-5
V: TRBV15

CDR3: ASSLKGGRDVETQY
J: TRBJ2-5
V: TRBV7-9

CDR3: ASSLDRAQQEQY
J: TRBJ2-7
V: TRBV7-8

CDR3: ASSHGLADPGELF
J: TRBJ2-2
V: TRBV7-9

CDR3: ASTIMSVATNEKLF
J: TRBJ1-4
V: TRBV7-9

CDR3: ASSTGQGLDYGYT
J: TRBJ1-2
V: TRBV5-4

CDR3: AWMLLAQETQY
J: TRBJ2-5
V: TRBV30

CDR3: ASSLSLNTGELF
J: TRBJ2-2
V: TRBV27

CDR3: ASSLGGQGSYEQY
J: TRBJ2-7
V: TRBV7-6

CDR3: AWSSLEADRPGRAGANVLT
J: TRBJ2-6
V: TRBV30

CDR3: ASGSSGQGAFDSPLH
J: TRBJ1-6
V: TRBV12-5

CDR3: ASSATSTDTQY
J: TRBJ2-3
V: TRBV7-7

CDR3: ASSPLRSARGEQF
J: TRBJ2-1
V: TRBV14

CDR3: ASSYSTPAEEKLF
J: TRBJ1-4
V: TRBV6-2/TRBV6-3

CDR3: ASSQDRGQGAYTGELF
J: TRBJ2-2
V: TRBV4-3

CDR3: ASSVNGGSGNTIY
J: TRBJ1-3
V: TRBV9

CDR3: ASSDSTGAQETQY
J: TRBJ2-5
V: TRBV25-1

CDR3: ASSIQSGRHETQY
J: TRBJ2-5
V: TRBV7-2

CDR3: ATSDGSLDTQY
J: TRBJ2-3
V: TRBV24-1

CDR3: ASRPRDRDGGELF
J: TRBJ2-2
V: TRBV3-1/TRBV3-2

CDR3: ASSLDLAVAYEQY
J: TRBJ2-7
V: TRBV7-2

CDR3: AWGGRGQGNDGANVLT
J: TRBJ2-6
V: TRBV30

CDR3: ASSPQNIFSGNTIY
J: TRBJ1-3
V: TRBV28

CDR3: ASRERQGPLAGGGETQY
J: TRBJ2-5
V: TRBV2

CDR3: ASSLTGKTYEQY
J: TRBJ2-7
V: TRBV7-2

CDR3: ASSPAPTGNTIY
J: TRBJ1-3
V: TRBV4-2

CDR3: ASSSYTGELF
J: TRBJ2-2
V: TRBV19

CDR3: ASSEARPGTWAQDEKLF
J: TRBJ1-4
V: TRBV2

CDR3: ASSLNDRFNQPQH
J: TRBJ1-5
V: TRBV5-4

CDR3: ASSSPAGTGRGSGYT
J: TRBJ1-2
V: TRBV28

CDR3: ASSKWGTGNTIY
J: TRBJ1-3
V: TRBV19

CDR3: ASSVGTMLASYNEQF
J: TRBJ2-1
V: TRBV9